This T cell receptor beta chain was captured by sequencing in a study of immune evolution from preneoplasia to lung adenocarcinoma. TCRdb's copy holds only in-frame clones and misses some; the assay was immunoSEQ multiplex PCR. This table holds some 21,000 clones, roughly 80% found once. A remark on this clone: Antigen specificity is unknown.

V gave up 0 bases and J gave up 9 bases, with 11 bases separating them. The CDR3 spans 14 residues. Germline CDR1 reads SEHNR; CDR2 reads FQNEAQ (reference sequence). Findings and caveats of the study: Highest clonality occurred in KRAS-mutant, not EGFR-mutant or double wild-type, nodules.

The specimen sequenced was FFPE invasive lung adenocarcinoma tissue. J is TRBJ2-2 and V is TRBV7-9; D gene uncertain. The clonotype was recovered from a person in their sixties with lung adenocarcinoma. The CDR3 spells CASSLALGVRELFF. The CDR3 DNA follows: TGTGCCAGCAGCTTAGCCCTAGGTGTCCGGGAGCTGTTTTTT.